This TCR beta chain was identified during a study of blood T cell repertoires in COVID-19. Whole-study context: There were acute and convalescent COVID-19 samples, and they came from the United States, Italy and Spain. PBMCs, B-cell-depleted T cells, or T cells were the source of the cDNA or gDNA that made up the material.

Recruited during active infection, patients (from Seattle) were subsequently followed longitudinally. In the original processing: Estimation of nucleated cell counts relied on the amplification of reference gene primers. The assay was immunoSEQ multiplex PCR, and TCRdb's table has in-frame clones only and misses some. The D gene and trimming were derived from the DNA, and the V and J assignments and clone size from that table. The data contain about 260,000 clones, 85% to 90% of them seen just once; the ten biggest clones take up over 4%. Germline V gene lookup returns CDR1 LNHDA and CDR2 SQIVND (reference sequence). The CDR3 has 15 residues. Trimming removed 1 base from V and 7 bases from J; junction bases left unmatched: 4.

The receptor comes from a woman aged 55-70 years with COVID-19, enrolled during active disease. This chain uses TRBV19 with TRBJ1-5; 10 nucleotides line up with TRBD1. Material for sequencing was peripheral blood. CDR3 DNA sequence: TGTGCCAGTAGTATAGGACAGGGGGCCGGGCAGCCCCAGCATTTT. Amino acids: CASSIGQGAGQPQHF.